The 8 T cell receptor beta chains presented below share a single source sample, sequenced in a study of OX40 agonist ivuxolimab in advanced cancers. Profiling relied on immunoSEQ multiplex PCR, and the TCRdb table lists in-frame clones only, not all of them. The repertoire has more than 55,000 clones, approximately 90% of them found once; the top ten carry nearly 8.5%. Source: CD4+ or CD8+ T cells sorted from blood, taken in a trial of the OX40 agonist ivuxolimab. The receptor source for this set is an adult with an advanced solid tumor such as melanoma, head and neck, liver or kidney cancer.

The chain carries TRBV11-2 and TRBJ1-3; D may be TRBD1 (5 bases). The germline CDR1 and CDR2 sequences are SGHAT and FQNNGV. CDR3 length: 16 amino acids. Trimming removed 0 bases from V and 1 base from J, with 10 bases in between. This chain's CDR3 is CASSLDRGVSGNTIYF. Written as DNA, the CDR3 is TGTGCCAGCAGCTTAGATCGAGGGGTATCTGGAAACACCATATATTTT.

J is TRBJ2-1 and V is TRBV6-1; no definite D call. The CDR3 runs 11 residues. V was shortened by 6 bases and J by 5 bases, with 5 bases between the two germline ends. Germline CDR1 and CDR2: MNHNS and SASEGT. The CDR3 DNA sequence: TGTGCCAGCAGCCGGGACAATGAGCAGTTCTTC. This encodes CASSRDNEQFF.

As DNA, the CDR3 is TGTGCCAGCAGTTTTTCGGGACACCAAAGAGCCTATGGCTACACCTTC. This translates into CASSFSGHQRAYGYTF. This chain joins TRBV28 and TRBJ1-2; a possible D gene is TRBD1 (6 bases). CDR3 size: 16 residues. Germline CDR1 is MDHEN and CDR2 is SYDVKM. V shed 3 bases and J shed 4 bases, with 18 bases lying between them.

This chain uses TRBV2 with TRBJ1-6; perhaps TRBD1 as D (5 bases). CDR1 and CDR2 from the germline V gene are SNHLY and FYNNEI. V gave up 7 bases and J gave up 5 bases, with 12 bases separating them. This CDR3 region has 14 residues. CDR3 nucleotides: TGTGCCAGCATGTGGGGGGGTAATAATTCACCCCTCCACTTT. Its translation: CASMWGGNNSPLHF.

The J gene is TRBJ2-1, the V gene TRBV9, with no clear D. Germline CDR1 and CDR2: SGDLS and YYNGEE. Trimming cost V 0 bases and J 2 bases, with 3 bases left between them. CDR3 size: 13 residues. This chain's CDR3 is CASSVAPYNEQFF. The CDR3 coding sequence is TGTGCCAGCAGCGTAGCTCCCTACAATGAGCAGTTCTTC.

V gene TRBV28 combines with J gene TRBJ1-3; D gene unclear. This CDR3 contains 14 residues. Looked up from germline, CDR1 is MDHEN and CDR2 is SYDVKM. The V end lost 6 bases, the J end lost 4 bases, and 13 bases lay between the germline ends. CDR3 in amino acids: CASRGALGGNTIYF. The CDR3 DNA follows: TGTGCCAGCAGAGGAGCCCTGGGCGGAAACACCATATATTTT.

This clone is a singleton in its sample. In DNA, the CDR3 is TGTGCTTCAAGTAGGGACTCATATTACGAGCAGTACTTC. The encoded protein is CASSRDSYYEQYF. The V call is TRBV19, the J call TRBJ2-7, with a weak D call TRBD2 (6 bases). The germline gives CDR1 LNHDA, CDR2 SQIVND (reference sequence). The CDR3 spans 13 residues.

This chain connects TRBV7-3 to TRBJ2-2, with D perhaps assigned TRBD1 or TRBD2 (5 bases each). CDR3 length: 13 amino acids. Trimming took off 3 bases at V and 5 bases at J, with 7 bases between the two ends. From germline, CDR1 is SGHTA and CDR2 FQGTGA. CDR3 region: CASSFEGTGELFF. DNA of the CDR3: TGTGCCAGCAGCTTTGAGGGGACCGGGGAGCTGTTTTTT.